This TCR beta chain is drawn from a study of cytomegalovirus exposure and HLA in healthy donors (dated 2017 in TCRdb). Background on the whole study: An earlier analysis of about 530 of the donors reported under 300 Gb of sequence data and roughly 120 million unique TCR beta sequences obtained from around 180 million T cells. An early release covering just under 650 HLA-typed donors comprised about 300 gigabases of sequencing data and roughly 86 million unique TCR sequences. Of the 398 genotyped donors, 65% to 90% fell in the genetic ancestry cluster associated with self-reported Caucasian donors. The study aimed to test whether cataloging public T cell receptors could reveal signatures of past pathogen exposure. The study used immunosequencing to profile the T cell repertoires of approximately 690 subjects and linked those repertoires to cytomegalovirus serostatus. Along with the approximately 670-subject first cohort, a separate validation cohort of roughly 110 different subjects was used. The study combined high-throughput TCR immunosequencing, statistical association of individual TCRs with disease status, and machine learning to predict cytomegalovirus infection status. In a later analysis, previously published TCR beta repertoires from some 640 donors were re-analyzed and high-resolution HLA genotyping was added so that TCR occurrence patterns could be studied. In the later analysis, no new phenotypic data were used to find candidate immune exposures; instead, reliance was placed on TCR beta sequences and their occurrence across donors. To decide whether each TCR beta V gene segment behaved as functional or pseudogenic, an earlier analysis of over 500 of the donors relied on high-throughput TCR beta sequencing. Donor age, sex, ethnicity and CMV serostatus were compiled together with the repertoire data. In a later genetic analysis, genome-wide SNP genotypes for about 55% of the roughly 700 donors were used, and that subset was treated as a discovery cohort. Every discovery cohort repertoire had been produced on one sequencing platform. HLA typing included class I and class II loci at four-digit resolution. The number of typed donors differed by locus: about 620-630 for A, B, C, DRB1 and DQB1; 500 to 550 for DQA1; approximately 610 for DPA1; and around 490 for DPB1. Because of strong linkage in the cohort, roughly five DR-DQ haplotypes were treated as single units for association and clustering. Across approximately 400 genotyped donors of the cohort, an average of approximately 200,000 unique TCR beta nucleotide sequences per donor were sequenced, and 15% to 20% of those sequences were non-productive. Broad study findings and their caveats: In a later analysis, several top co-occurrence clusters were reported to appear linked to parvovirus B19, influenza, CMV and Epstein-Barr virus. Sequencing depth was assumed to be roughly uniform across donors in the presence/absence analyses, though that assumption may not hold. In vitro tests confirmed that a few of the cytomegalovirus-associated TCR beta chains recognize cytomegalovirus antigens. In a later analysis, most CMV-associated TCR beta chains were found to appear HLA-restricted, with HLA associations seemingly driven largely by CMV exposure. Across donors, most TCR sequences were observed very rarely, whereas some public TCRs were present in many individuals. Some IMGT-functional V segments, including TRBV6-2 and TRBV6-3, could not be distinguished by the 87-base-pair reads and were therefore excluded. Compared with equally common non-associated chains, HLA-associated TCR beta chains in a later analysis were more clonally expanded and had lower generation probabilities. CMV serostatus was the only immune exposure information available for the cohort. In an earlier analysis of approximately 590 of the donors, most TCR beta V segments appeared in productive rearrangements about 87% or about 30% of the time, broadly matching IMGT annotations. The authors suggested that the approach could potentially be generalized to other disease states and immunological phenotypes. Linkage disequilibrium might explain the correlated functional status among segregating V segments, but an unknown experimental factor could not be ruled out. In a later genetic analysis, fewer N-insertions in productive TCRs were reported among donors in an Asian-associated ancestry cluster than the roughly 710-donor mean. A total of some 180 TCR beta chains were listed by the study as associated with cytomegalovirus. Assigning TCR associations to individual alleles was difficult when HLA alleles, especially DR and DQ, strongly co-occurred. A cluster of highly shared sequence variants was judged likely to be a technical artifact of the sequencing pipeline. A later analysis found that TCR association rates varied across HLA loci, with DRB1 alleles showing the most associated TCRs and HLA-C alleles the fewest. HLA typing was unavailable for some donors at each locus, so association tests used only the typed subset. Because counts were too low, seventeen rarely observed V segments, including chromosome 9 orphons, were left out of the earlier analysis of a few hundred of the donors. At a false discovery rate of 0.05, a later analysis linked 16,951 TCR beta sequences to specific HLA alleles. Cytomegalovirus status was reported to be diagnosed by the classifier with high specificity and sensitivity in both the original and validation cohorts. A further reported finding was that TCR beta sequences accurately predicted the HLA-A and HLA-B alleles for most subjects in the first cohort. An association between a missense DCLRE1C variant and V-gene and J-gene trimming of TCR beta chains was found in a later genetic analysis and replicated in an independent cohort. Only TCR beta chains were sequenced in this cohort, and the absence of alpha or paired-chain data limited detectable features.

The library was obtained by the immunoSEQ multiplex PCR assay. A mixture of 60 forward primers for TCR Vbeta segments and 13 reverse primers for TCR Jbeta segments was used in the multiplex PCR. The CDR3 region of rearranged TCR beta genes was amplified from genomic DNA by a multiplex PCR assay. On the Illumina HiSeq System, the amplified TCR beta libraries were sequenced as 87-base-pair reads. The paper's processing steps were these. Across the 670 or so repertoires, a later analysis counted tens of millions of unique TCR beta chains, around 11 million of which were shared by at least two donors. Raw reads were error-corrected and collapsed into unique sequences by a nearest-neighbor algorithm in which closely related sequences were merged to remove PCR and sequencing errors. CDR3 sequences were aligned to IMGT reference sequences to assign V, D and J gene segments. Each retained sequence needed at least a six-nucleotide match to both a V gene segment and a J gene segment. Rearrangements were classified as productive when the CDR3 lacked stop codons and remained in frame with V and J, and all other rearrangements were classified as non-productive. Following IMGT convention, CDR3 was defined as the stretch from the second conserved V-encoded cysteine up to the conserved J-encoded phenylalanine. In an earlier analysis of just under 600 of the donors, sequences lacking an unambiguous match to a single V gene segment were excluded. An earlier analysis of 450 to 650 of the donors called V segments functional above 56.7% productive rearrangements and segregating when the between-donor standard deviation exceeded 5%. A statistical classification framework was built for diagnosing cytomegalovirus status from the catalog of TCR beta chain sequences. In a later analysis, V and J genes were assigned by comparing TCR nucleotide sequences against IMGT/GENE-DB human TR gene sequences. In a later analysis, CDR3 sequences and most-parsimonious VDJ recombination scenarios were assigned using the TCRdist pipeline. In a later analysis, each TCR beta chain was defined by its CDR3 amino acid sequence together with its V-gene family, and reads without a unique V-gene family were excluded. To address suspected cross-contamination and a sequencing artifact, a later analysis removed a few hundred highly shared, low-generation-probability nucleotide sequences. In a later analysis, a clonal expansion index was calculated for each public chain from normalized within-repertoire ranks of inferred template counts. A later analysis computed generation probabilities with a VDJ recombination model fitted to out-of-frame rearrangements, and checked the results against IGoR. In a later analysis, hypergeometric tests were used to score TCR-TCR, TCR-HLA and TCR-CMV co-occurrence, with a repertoire-size bias correction applied to TCR pairs. A later analysis estimated false discovery rates by permuting HLA or CMV assignments 20 times. In a later analysis, co-occurring TCRs were grouped with DBSCAN, and TCRdist sequence similarity was added when clustering was performed within HLA-allele-positive subsets. For co-occurrence clustering, repertoires with fewer than 30,000 or more than 120,000 public chains were excluded, along with a handful of repertoires with anomalous nucleotide sharing. Imported from immuneACCESS, the table was reduced by TCRdb to in-frame sequences with V and J called. These copies leave out some clones; in studies compared against another copy, an unresolved V gene accounts for under half, and the cause of the remainder is not known. V and J calls and clone size are given by that table; D and trimming were obtained from the DNA. For this sample the table gives about 160,000 clones, of which about 80% were detected only once. The leading ten clones occupy about 1.6% of the sample.

Details on this clone: The antigen it binds to is not known. No base-level quality is on record; no much larger clone is a single base apart.

The CDR3 holds 13 amino acids from the cysteine to the phenylalanine. The retained sequence is limited to the CDR3, 39 bases, with the frame set at the first base. Deletion took 2 bases off V and 4 bases off J, with a span of 9 bases between the germline ends. Per the germline V gene, SGHDN is the CDR1 and FVKESK is the CDR2. The cohort consisted of hundreds of healthy bone marrow donors. At the time of sampling, every cohort member was nominally healthy, though immune exposures that went unrecorded were likely present. The donor was CMV seropositive and was included in the group of some 290 seropositive cohort members. A peripheral blood sample was provided by each donor, and peripheral blood mononuclear cells were used for TCR beta sequencing. Genomic DNA was extracted from the blood cell samples with the Qiagen DNeasy Blood Extraction Kit.

Sequences were obtained from PBMCs. The V gene is TRBV14 and the J gene is TRBJ2-7; no D segment can be confidently identified. The TCR originated in a girl under 18 in good health and CMV-seropositive. At the DNA level, the sequence is TGTGCCAGCAGCCAAATGACTGGTTACGAGCAGTACTTC. Translated, this is CASSQMTGYEQYF.